This T cell receptor beta chain comes out of a study of T cell changes during pregnancy in multiple sclerosis. A remark on this clone: The sample contains more than one DNA sequence encoding this CDR3.

The method was immunoSEQ multiplex PCR; TCRdb's version includes in-frame clones alone and lacks a portion of them. Of roughly 110,000 clones listed, approximately 90% are singletons. The source of this sequence is a female donor with multiple sclerosis, enrolled in a pregnancy study. The sample was peripheral blood, taken in the third trimester of pregnancy.

The CDR3 loop reads CASSGQGNQPQHF. In nucleotides, the CDR3 is TGTGCCAGCAGTGGTCAGGGCAATCAGCCCCAGCATTTT. The chain couples TRBV2 to TRBJ1-5, with D uncertain. Trimming shortened V by 4 bases and J by 2 bases, and 6 bases separated the two germline ends. Germline lookup yields CDR1 SNHLY and CDR2 FYNNEI. The CDR3 is 13 amino acids.